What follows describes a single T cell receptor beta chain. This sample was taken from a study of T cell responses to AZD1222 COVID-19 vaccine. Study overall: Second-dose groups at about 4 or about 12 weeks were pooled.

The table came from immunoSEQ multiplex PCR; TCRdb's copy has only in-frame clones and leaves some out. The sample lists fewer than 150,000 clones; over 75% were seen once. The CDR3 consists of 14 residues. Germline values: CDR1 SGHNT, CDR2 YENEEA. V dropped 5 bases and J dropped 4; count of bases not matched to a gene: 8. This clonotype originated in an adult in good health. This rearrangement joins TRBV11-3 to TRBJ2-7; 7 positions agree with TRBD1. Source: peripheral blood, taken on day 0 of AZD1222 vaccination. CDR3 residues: CASSPTSTGYEQYF. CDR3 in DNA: TGTGCCAGCAGCCCGACTTCGACAGGGTACGAGCAGTACTTC.